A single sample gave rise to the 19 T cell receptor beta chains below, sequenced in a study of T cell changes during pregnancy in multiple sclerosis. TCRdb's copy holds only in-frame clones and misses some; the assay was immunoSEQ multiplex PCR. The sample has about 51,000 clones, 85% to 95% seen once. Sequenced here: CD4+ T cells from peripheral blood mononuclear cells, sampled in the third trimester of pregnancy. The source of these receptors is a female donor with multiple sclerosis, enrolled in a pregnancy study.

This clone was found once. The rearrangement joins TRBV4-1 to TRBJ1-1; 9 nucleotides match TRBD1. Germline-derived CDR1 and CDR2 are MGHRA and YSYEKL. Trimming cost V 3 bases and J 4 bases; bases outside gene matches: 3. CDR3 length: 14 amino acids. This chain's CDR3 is CASSQGDRVTEAFF. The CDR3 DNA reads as TGCGCCAGCAGCCAGGGGGACAGGGTCACTGAAGCTTTCTTT.

The CDR3 sequence is CASSRDRSMPSGANVLTF. CDR3 nucleotides: TGTGCCAGCTCTCGGGACAGATCTATGCCCTCTGGGGCCAACGTCCTGACTTTC. V is TRBV14 and J is TRBJ2-6; 7 bases line up with TRBD1. This CDR3 contains 18 residues. Germline CDR1 and CDR2: SGHDN and FVKESK. J lost 0 bases, V lost 8 bases, and 13 bases had no gene match.

The CDR3 loop reads CASSLSVTASTDTQYF. The CDR3, as DNA: TGTGCCAGCAGCTTGTCCGTGACAGCTAGCACAGATACGCAGTATTTT. V and J are TRBV5-5 and TRBJ2-3; the D gene is possibly TRBD1 (5 bases). The germline V gene has CDR1 SGHKS and CDR2 YYEKEE (reference sequence). The germline V and J ends were trimmed by 1 base and 0 bases, with 12 bases remaining between them. CDR3 length: 16 amino acids.

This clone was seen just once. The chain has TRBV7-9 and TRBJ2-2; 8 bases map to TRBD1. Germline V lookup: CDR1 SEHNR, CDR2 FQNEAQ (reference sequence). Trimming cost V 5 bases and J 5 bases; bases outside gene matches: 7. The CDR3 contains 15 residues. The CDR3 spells CASSRTGRLTGELFF. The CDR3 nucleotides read TGTGCCAGCAGCCGGACAGGGCGGCTTACCGGGGAGCTGTTTTTT.

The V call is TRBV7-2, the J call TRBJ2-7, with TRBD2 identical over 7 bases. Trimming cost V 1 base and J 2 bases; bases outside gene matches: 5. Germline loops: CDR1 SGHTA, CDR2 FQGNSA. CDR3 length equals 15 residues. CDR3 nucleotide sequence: TGTGCCAGCAGCTTAGACGGGAGGCGTCCCTACGAGCAGTACTTC. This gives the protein CASSLDGRRPYEQYF.

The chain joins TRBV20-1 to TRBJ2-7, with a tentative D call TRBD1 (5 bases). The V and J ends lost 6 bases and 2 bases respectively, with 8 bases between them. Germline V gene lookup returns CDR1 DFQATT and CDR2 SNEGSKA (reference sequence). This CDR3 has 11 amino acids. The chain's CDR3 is CSAQAPYEQYF. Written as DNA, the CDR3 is TGCAGTGCACAGGCCCCCTACGAGCAGTACTTC.

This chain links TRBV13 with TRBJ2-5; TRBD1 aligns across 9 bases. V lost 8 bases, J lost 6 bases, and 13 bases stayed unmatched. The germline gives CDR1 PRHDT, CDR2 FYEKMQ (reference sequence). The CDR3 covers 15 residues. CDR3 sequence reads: CASSPRGQGTQTQYF. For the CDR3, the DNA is TGTGCCAGCTCCCCAAGGGGACAGGGAACGCAGACCCAGTACTTC.

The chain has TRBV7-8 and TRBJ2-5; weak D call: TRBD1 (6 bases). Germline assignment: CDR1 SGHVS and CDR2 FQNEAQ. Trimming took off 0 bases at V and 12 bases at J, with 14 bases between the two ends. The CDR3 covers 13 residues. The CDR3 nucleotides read TGTGCCAGCAGCTTAGCGCGTCAGGACAGAAAGTACTTC. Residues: CASSLARQDRKYF.

The CDR3 DNA follows: TGTGCCAGCAGTCTACAGGGGGCGACCCTTCTTGGGACCCAGTACTTC. This codes for CASSLQGATLLGTQYF. This chain joins TRBV28 and TRBJ2-5; 9 bases are a match to TRBD1. V was pared by 5 bases and J by 7 bases, with 14 bases of the junction left unmatched. From germline, CDR1 is MDHEN and CDR2 SYDVKM. This CDR3 region has 16 residues.

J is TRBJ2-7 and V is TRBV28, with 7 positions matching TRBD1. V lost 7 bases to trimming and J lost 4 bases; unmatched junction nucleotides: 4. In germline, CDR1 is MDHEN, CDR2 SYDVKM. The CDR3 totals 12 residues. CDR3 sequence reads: CASTGTEYEQYF. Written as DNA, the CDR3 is TGTGCCAGCACAGGGACAGAATACGAGCAGTACTTC.

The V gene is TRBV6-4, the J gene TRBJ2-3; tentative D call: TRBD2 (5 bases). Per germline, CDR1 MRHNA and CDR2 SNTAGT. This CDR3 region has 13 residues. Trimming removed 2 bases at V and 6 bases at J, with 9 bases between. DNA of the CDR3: TGTGCCAGCAGTGACGGGTCGGGGGATACGCAGTATTTT. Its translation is CASSDGSGDTQYF.

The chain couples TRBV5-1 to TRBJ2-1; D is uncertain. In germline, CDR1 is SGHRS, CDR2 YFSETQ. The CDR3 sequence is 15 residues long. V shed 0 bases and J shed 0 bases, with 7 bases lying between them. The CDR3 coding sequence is TGCGCCAGCAGCTTGGTTTCTAGCTCCTACAATGAGCAGTTCTTC. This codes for CASSLVSSSYNEQFF.

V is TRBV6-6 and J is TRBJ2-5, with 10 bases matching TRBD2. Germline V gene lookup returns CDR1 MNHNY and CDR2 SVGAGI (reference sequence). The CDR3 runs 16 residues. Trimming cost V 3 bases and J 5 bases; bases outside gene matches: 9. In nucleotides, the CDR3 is TGTGCCAGCAGTTATCCCAGCGGGAGGGCCCGGGAGACCCAGTACTTC. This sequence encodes CASSYPSGRARETQYF.

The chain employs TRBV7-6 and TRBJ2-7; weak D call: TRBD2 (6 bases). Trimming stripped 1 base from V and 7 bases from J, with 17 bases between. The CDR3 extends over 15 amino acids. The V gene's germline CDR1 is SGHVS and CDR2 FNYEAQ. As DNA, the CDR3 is TGTGCCAGCAGCTTAGGAGGAGGGACGACGGGGGAGCAGTACTTC. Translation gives CASSLGGGTTGEQYF.

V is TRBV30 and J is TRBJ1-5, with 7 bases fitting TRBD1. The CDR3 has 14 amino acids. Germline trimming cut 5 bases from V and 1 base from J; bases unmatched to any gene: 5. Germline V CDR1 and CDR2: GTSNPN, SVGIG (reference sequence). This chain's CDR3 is CAWDRGGSNQPQHF. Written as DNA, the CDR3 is TGTGCCTGGGACCGAGGGGGCAGCAATCAGCCCCAGCATTTT.

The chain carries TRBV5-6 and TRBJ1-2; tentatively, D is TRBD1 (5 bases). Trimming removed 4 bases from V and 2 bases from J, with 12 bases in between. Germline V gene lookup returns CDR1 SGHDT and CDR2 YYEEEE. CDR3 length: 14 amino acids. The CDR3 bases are TGTGCCAGCAGCCCCACCAGGGCGAACTATGGCTACACCTTC. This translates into CASSPTRANYGYTF. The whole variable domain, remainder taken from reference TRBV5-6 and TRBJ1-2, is DAGVTQSPTHLIKTRGQQVTLRCSPKSGHDTVSWYQQALGQGPQFIFQYYEEEERQRGNFPDRFSGHQFPNYSSELNVNALLLGDSALYLCASSPTRANYGYTFGSGTRLTVV.

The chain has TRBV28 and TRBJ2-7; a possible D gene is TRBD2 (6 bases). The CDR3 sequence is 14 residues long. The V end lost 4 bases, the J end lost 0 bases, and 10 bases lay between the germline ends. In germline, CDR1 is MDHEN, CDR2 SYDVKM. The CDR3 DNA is TGTGCCAGCAGTTCCCACGGGAGCTCCTACGAGCAGTACTTC. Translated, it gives CASSSHGSSYEQYF. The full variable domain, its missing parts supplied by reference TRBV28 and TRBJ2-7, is DVKVTQSSRYLVKRTGEKVFLECVQDMDHENMFWYRQDPGLGLRLIYFSYDVKMKEKGDIPEGYSVSREKKERFSLILESASTNQTSMYLCASSSHGSSYEQYFGPGTRLTVT.

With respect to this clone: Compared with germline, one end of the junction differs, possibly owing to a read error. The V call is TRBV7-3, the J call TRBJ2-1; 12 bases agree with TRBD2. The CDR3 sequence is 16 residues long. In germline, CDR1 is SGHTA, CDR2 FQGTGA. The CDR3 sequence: CASSITGTSGYNEQFF. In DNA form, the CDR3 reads TGTGCCAGCAGCATAACCGGGACTAGCGGGTACAATGAGCAGTTCTTC.

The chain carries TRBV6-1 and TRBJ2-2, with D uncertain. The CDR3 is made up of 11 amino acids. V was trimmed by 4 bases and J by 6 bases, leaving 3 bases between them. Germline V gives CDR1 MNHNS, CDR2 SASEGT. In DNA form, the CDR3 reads TGTGCCAGCAGTGTATCCGGGGAGCTGTTTTTT. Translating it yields CASSVSGELFF.